This paragraph covers one T cell receptor beta chain sequence. V was trimmed by 0 bases and J by 4 bases, leaving 12 bases between them. Germline loops: CDR1 MGHRA, CDR2 YSYEKL. The CDR3 totals 16 residues. The sample is drawn from a study of blood T cell repertoires in COVID-19. Study information: The United States, Italy and Spain supplied acute and convalescent COVID-19 samples. T cells, B-cell-depleted T cells, or PBMCs provided the cDNA or gDNA that served as material.

Study processing details: Nucleated cell number was recorded as an estimate derived from reference gene primer amplification. This table comes from immunoSEQ multiplex PCR, and its TCRdb copy is limited to in-frame clones, with some not included. V and J calls and clone size are given by that table; D and trimming were obtained from the DNA. The sample lists fewer than 100,000 clones, roughly 80% seen once, with approximately 22% in the top ten. Specimen: peripheral blood. The V call is TRBV4-1, the J call TRBJ2-2; maybe TRBD1 (5 bases). The clonotype originates from a human donor in a cohort sampled during active COVID-19. DNA for the CDR3: TGCGCCAGCAGCCAAGAACCCAGGGCTGGCACCGGGGAGCTGTTTTTT. Its protein is CASSQEPRAGTGELFF.